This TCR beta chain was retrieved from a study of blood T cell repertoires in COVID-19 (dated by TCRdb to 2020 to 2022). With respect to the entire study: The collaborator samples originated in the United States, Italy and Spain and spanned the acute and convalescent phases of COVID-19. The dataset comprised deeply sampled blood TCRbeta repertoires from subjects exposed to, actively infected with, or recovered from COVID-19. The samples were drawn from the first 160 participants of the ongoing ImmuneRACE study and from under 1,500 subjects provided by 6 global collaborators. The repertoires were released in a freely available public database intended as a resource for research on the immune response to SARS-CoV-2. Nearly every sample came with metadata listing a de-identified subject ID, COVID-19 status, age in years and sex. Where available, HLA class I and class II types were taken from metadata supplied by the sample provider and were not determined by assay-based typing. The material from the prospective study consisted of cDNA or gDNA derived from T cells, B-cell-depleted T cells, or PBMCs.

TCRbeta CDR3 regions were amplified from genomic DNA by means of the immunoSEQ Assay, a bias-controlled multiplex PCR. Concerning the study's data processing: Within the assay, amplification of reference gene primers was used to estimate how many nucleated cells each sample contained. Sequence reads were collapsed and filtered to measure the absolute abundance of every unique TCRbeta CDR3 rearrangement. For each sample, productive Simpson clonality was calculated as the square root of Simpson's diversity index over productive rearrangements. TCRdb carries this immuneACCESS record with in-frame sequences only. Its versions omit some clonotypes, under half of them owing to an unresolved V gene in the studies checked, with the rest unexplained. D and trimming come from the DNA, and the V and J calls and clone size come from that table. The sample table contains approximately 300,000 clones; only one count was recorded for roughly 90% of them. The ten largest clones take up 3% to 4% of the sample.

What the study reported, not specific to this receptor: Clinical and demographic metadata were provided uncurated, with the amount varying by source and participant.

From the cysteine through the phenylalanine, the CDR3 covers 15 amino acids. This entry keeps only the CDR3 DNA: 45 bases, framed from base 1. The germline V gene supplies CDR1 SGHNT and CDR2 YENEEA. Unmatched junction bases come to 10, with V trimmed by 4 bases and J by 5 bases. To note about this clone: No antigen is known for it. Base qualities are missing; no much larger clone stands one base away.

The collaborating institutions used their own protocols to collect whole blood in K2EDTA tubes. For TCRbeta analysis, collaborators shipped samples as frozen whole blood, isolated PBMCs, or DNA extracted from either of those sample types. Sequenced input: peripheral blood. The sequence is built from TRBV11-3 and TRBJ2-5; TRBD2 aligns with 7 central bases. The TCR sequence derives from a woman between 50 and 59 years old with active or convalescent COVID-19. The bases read TGTGCCAGCAGCTCCGGGAGGAAGCCGACGGAGACCCAGTACTTC. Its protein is CASSSGRKPTETQYF.